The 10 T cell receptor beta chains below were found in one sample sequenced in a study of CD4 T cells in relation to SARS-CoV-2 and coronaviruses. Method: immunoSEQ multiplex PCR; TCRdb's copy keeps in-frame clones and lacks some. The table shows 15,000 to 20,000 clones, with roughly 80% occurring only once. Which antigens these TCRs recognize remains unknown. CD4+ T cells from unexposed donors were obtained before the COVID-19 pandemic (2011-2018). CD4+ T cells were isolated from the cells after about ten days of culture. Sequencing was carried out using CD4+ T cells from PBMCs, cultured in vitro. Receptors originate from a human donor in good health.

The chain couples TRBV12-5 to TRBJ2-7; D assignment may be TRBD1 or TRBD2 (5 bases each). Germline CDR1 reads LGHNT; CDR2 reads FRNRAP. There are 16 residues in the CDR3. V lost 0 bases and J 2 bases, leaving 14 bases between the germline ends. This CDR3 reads CASGLVLGRDAYEQYF. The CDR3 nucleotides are TGTGCTAGTGGTTTGGTACTCGGCAGGGACGCCTACGAGCAGTACTTC. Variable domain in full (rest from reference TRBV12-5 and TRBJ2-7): DARVTQTPRHKVTEMGQEVTMRCQPILGHNTVFWYRQTMMQGLELLAYFRNRAPLDDSGMPKDRFSAEMPDATLATLKIQPSEPRDSAVYFCASGLVLGRDAYEQYFGPGTRLTVT.

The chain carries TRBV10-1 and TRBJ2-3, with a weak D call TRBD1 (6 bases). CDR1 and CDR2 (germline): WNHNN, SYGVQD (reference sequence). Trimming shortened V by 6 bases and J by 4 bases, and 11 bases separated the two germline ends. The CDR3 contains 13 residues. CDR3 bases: TGCGCCAGCAGCCGGGACAAAGCAGATACGCAGTATTTT. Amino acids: CASSRDKADTQYF.

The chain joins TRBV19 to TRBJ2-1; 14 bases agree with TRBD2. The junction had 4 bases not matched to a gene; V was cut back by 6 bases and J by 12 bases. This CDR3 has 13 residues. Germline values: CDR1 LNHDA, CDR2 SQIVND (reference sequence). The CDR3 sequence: CASRGLAGDRQFF. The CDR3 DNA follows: TGTGCCAGTAGGGGACTAGCGGGAGATAGGCAGTTCTTC.

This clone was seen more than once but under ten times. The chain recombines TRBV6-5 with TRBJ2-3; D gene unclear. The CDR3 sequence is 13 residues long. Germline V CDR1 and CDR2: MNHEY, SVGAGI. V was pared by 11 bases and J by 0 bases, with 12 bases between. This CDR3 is CAESGRSTDTQYF. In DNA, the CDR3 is TGTGCCGAATCCGGCAGGAGCACAGATACGCAGTATTTT.

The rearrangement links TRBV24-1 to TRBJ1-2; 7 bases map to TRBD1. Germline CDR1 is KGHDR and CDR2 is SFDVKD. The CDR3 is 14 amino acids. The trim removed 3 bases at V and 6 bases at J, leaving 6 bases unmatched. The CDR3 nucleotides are TGTGCCACCAGTGATCCCTCGACAGGGAATGGCTACACCTTC. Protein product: CATSDPSTGNGYTF.

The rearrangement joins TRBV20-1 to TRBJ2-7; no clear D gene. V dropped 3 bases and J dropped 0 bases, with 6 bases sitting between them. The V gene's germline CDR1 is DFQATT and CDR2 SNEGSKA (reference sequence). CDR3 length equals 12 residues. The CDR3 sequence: CSASAPSYEQYF. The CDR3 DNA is TGCAGTGCTAGTGCACCCTCCTACGAGCAGTACTTC.

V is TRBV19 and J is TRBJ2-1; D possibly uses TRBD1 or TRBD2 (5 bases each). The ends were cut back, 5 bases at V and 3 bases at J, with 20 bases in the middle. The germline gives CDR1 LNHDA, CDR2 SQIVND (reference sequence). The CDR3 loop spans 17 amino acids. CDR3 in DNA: TGTGCCAGTAGTCGGTACGGGACCCTGGATTTCTACAATGAGCAGTTCTTC. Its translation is CASSRYGTLDFYNEQFF.

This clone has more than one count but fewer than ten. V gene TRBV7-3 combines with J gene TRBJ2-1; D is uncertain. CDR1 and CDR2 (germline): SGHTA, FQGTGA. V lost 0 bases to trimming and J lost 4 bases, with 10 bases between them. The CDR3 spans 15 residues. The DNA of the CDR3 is TGTGCCAGCAGCTTAACATTCGGAACTTACAATGAGCAGTTCTTC. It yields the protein CASSLTFGTYNEQFF.

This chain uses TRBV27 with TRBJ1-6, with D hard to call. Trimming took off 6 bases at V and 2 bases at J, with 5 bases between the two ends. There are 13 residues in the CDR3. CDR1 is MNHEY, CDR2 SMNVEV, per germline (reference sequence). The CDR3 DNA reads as TGTGCCAGCAGCGGACCCTATAATTCACCCCTCCACTTT. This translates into CASSGPYNSPLHF.

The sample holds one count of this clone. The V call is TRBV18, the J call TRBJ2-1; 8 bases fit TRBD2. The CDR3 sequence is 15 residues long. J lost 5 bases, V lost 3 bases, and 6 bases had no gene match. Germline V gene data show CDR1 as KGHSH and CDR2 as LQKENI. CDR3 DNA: TGTGCCAGCTCACCCGGACTAGCCGAGCACAATGAGCAGTTCTTC. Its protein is CASSPGLAEHNEQFF.